This T cell receptor beta chain originates from a study of T cells after yellow fever vaccination. Making TCR cDNA involved 5'RACE template switching, which added UMIs and a universal primer site. MiXCR, applied by TCRdb to the 5' RACE reads, yields one record per CDR3 protein. The repertoire includes around 100,000 distinct CDR3 sequences, 5.8% of them detected once, and approximately 39% sits in the top ten. The CDR3 runs to 14 residues. The ends were cut back, 0 bases at V and 2 bases at J, with 11 bases in the middle. Germline V gene data show CDR1 as DFQATT and CDR2 as SNEGSKA (reference sequence). This clonotype was seen repeatedly, ten times or more.

This TCR was recovered from a young man who received the YFV17D yellow fever vaccine. The V gene is TRBV20-1, the J gene TRBJ2-7; possibly TRBD2 for D (5 bases). The material sequenced was CD8+ T cells sorted from PBMCs, taken 10 days after the yellow fever booster vaccination. CDR3 sequence (DNA): TGCAGTGCTAGAGATGGGAGAACAACCTACGAGCAGTACTTC. It translates to CSARDGRTTYEQYF.